This TCR beta chain was recovered during a study of PD-1 blockade in classical Hodgkin lymphoma. General study findings and limits: It was reported that newly diagnosed patients had less baseline TCR diversity than healthy donors. At C4D1, TCR diversity had climbed significantly for CD4+ cells, though not for CD8+ cells.

Generated by immunoSEQ multiplex PCR, the TCRdb table keeps only in-frame clones and is missing some. The sample carries under 25,000 clones, 77% recorded once. Every patient experienced relapse after autologous stem cell transplantation, and brentuximab vedotin exposure varied. A word on this clone: What it binds is not known.

This TCR derives from a human donor with classical Hodgkin lymphoma. This specimen consisted of peripheral blood mononuclear cells (PBMCs), obtained before the second cycle of nivolumab.

The CDR3 loop reads CASSPTDLNTEAFF. CDR3 coding DNA: TGTGCCAGCAGTCCCACGGATCTTAACACTGAAGCTTTCTTT. The chain recombines TRBV6-5 with TRBJ1-1; no firm D call. V was pared by 5 bases and J by 2 bases, with 12 bases between. Per the germline V gene, CDR1 is MNHEY and CDR2 is SVGAGI. This CDR3 is built from 14 residues.